The clone carrying this T cell receptor (beta chain) was detected many times. Using immunoSEQ multiplex PCR, the repertoire was profiled, and TCRdb retains in-frame clones only, with some absent. The profile covers roughly 130,000 clones, with around nine tenths appearing a single time and 3.5% to 5.5% taken by the ten largest. These data come from a study of blood T cell repertoires in COVID-19. Germline values: CDR1 GTSNPN, CDR2 SVGIG (reference sequence). The CDR3 sequence is 14 residues long. Germline trimming cut 1 base from V and 2 bases from J; bases unmatched to any gene: 2. V is TRBV30 and J is TRBJ1-5; 7 positions match TRBD1. This clonotype originated in a man aged 60 to 69 with COVID-19, enrolled during active disease. Sequencing was performed on peripheral blood. In nucleotides, the CDR3 is TGTGCCTGGAGTGACAGGGGAGGCAATCAGCCCCAGCATTTT. It specifies CAWSDRGGNQPQHF.